The 20 T cell receptor beta chains listed next were all sequenced from one sample in a study of beta chain features in type 1 diabetes. Every isolated RNA sample was fully reverse transcribed, so sequencing captured expressed TCRB transcripts. Here immunoSEQ multiplex PCR was the method, and the copy in TCRdb shows in-frame clones only, minus some. Found here are about 42,000 clones, roughly 50% of them singletons; the top ten hold 0.2% to 0.3%. Sequencing was carried out using stem cell memory CD4+ T cells from blood. The receptors were sampled from a woman aged 25 to 45 in good health.

This chain connects TRBV14 to TRBJ1-1, with 8 bases lining up with TRBD1. V was pared by 0 bases and J by 5 bases, with 2 bases of the junction left unmatched. Germline V gene sequence: CDR1 SGHDN, CDR2 FVKESK. CDR3 size: 14 residues. The CDR3 DNA reads TGTGCCAGCAGCCAAGACAGGGGGCGGACTGAAGCTTTCTTT. Amino acids: CASSQDRGRTEAFF.

The rearrangement uses TRBV4-3 and TRBJ2-7; possibly TRBD2 for D (5 bases). CDR3 size: 15 residues. From germline, CDR1 is LGHNA and CDR2 YSLEER. Trimming cost V 0 bases and J 6 bases, with 15 bases left between them. The CDR3 nucleotides read TGCGCCAGCAGCCAAGATTGGCGGGCATCTCGCGAGCAGTACTTC. It encodes CASSQDWRASREQYF.

The rearrangement joins TRBV9 to TRBJ2-1; TRBD2 matches at 7 bases. The CDR3 is made up of 14 amino acids. V shed 0 bases, J shed 12 bases, and the junction held 9 bases outside the gene matches. From germline, CDR1 is SGDLS and CDR2 YYNGEE. CDR3 coding DNA: TGTGCCAGCAGCGTAGGTTTAGCGGGTTCCAGGCAGTTCTTC. This gives the protein CASSVGLAGSRQFF.

This clone was seen a handful of times. The V gene is TRBV25-1, the J gene TRBJ2-3; D call uncertain. Trimming stripped 5 bases from V and 2 bases from J, with 11 bases between. Germline V gene data show CDR1 as MGHDK and CDR2 as SYGVNS. There are 14 residues in the CDR3. The CDR3 DNA reads TGTGCCAGCAGTCCCACTCGCTACACAGATACGCAGTATTTT. As protein: CASSPTRYTDTQYF.

This chain's CDR3 is CASSLQGYDEQFF. In DNA form, the CDR3 reads TGTGCCAGCAGCTTACAGGGGTATGATGAGCAGTTCTTC. The chain combines TRBV7-9 with TRBJ2-1; D is possibly TRBD1 (6 bases). Germline lookup yields CDR1 SEHNR and CDR2 FQNEAQ (reference sequence). The CDR3 totals 13 residues. Trimming took 2 bases from V and 8 from J, leaving 10 bases between them.

The chain couples TRBV2 to TRBJ2-3; TRBD1 might be the D (6 bases). The CDR3 runs 15 residues. Germline CDR1 is SNHLY and CDR2 is FYNNEI. V was pared by 6 bases and J by 0 bases, with 13 bases between. The CDR3 DNA sequence: TGTGCCAGCAGCCCTAGACAGGCTAGCACAGATACGCAGTATTTT. It specifies CASSPRQASTDTQYF. Looking up the rest from reference TRBV2 and TRBJ2-3 gives the full variable domain: EPEVTQTPSHQVTQMGQEVILRCVPISNHLYFYWYRQILGQKVEFLVSFYNNEISEKSEIFDDQFSVERPDGSNFTLKIRSTKLEDSAMYFCASSPRQASTDTQYFGPGTRLTVL.

V is TRBV28 and J is TRBJ2-1; 8 bases line up with TRBD1. CDR1 and CDR2 (germline): MDHEN, SYDVKM. Trimming removed 4 bases from V and 4 bases from J; junction bases left unmatched: 9. The CDR3 covers 16 residues. The CDR3 sequence: CASSSFTGGFYNEQFF. CDR3 coding DNA: TGTGCCAGCAGTTCCTTTACAGGGGGTTTTTACAATGAGCAGTTCTTC.

This chain links TRBV7-2 with TRBJ2-3, with 7 bases fitting TRBD1. The length of the CDR3 is 14 residues. Germline V gene data show CDR1 as SGHTA and CDR2 as FQGNSA. The V gene end was trimmed by 4 bases and the J gene end by 2 bases; junction bases not matched to a gene: 3. CDR3 sequence: CASSSGQPTDTQYF. The CDR3 nucleotides read TGTGCCAGCAGCTCGGGACAGCCCACAGATACGCAGTATTTT.

Remarks on this clone: The junction shows a germline mismatch at one end, possibly a read error. The chain joins TRBV7-7 to TRBJ2-2, with TRBD2 as a possible D gene (6 bases). CDR1 is SSHAT and CDR2 is FNYEAQ in the germline V gene (reference sequence). The CDR3 runs to 16 residues. The CDR3, as DNA: TGTGCTAGCAGCTTAGTCGCGGGGCAGACCGGAGGGGAGCTGTTTTTT. Its translation: CASSLVAGQTGGELFF. The full variable domain, in which reference TRBV7-7 and TRBJ2-2 provide the parts outside the CDR3, is GAGVSQSPRYKVTKRGQDVTLRCDPISSHATLYWYQQALGQGPEFLTYFNYEAQPDKSGLPSDRFSAERPEGSISTLTIQRTEQRDSAMYRCASSLVAGQTGGELFFGEGSRLTVL.

The V call is TRBV19, the J call TRBJ2-3; 15 bases are shared with TRBD2. The CDR3 extends over 19 amino acids. The germline V gene has CDR1 LNHDA and CDR2 SQIVND (reference sequence). Germline trimming cut 6 bases from V and 3 bases from J; bases unmatched to any gene: 13. For the CDR3, the DNA is TGTGCCAGTAGCGACCGTGGACTAGCGGGAGGGCCGAGGACAGATACGCAGTATTTT. Translated, it gives CASSDRGLAGGPRTDTQYF.

The chain uses TRBV7-3 and TRBJ2-3; a possible D gene is TRBD1 (5 bases). The CDR3 length is 16 residues. Trimming cost V 3 bases and J 0 bases, with 13 bases left between them. Germline lookup yields CDR1 SGHTA and CDR2 FQGTGA. The CDR3 sequence: CASSFTGATSTDTQYF. Written as DNA, the CDR3 is TGTGCCAGCAGCTTTACAGGAGCCACTAGCACAGATACGCAGTATTTT. Full variable domain (missing parts from reference TRBV7-3 and TRBJ2-3): GAGVSQTPSNKVTEKGKYVELRCDPISGHTALYWYRQSLGQGPEFLIYFQGTGAADDSGLPNDRFFAVRPEGSVSTLKIQRTERGDSAVYLCASSFTGATSTDTQYFGPGTRLTVL.

The chain couples TRBV4-2 to TRBJ2-1, with 10 bases fitting TRBD2. CDR1 and CDR2 (germline): LGHNA, YNFKEQ. This CDR3 has 17 residues. The V segment lost 3 bases and the J segment 4 bases; nucleotides outside the gene matches: 9. As DNA, the CDR3 is TGTGCCAGCAGCCACCCCGGAGCGGGAGGGGGTTACAATGAGCAGTTCTTC. Encoded protein: CASSHPGAGGGYNEQFF.

Here the CDR3 reads CASSKQGIGTDTQYF. The CDR3, as DNA: TGTGCCAGCAGCAAACAGGGGATCGGCACAGATACGCAGTATTTT. V is TRBV7-3 and J is TRBJ2-3, with 7 bases that match TRBD1. Per germline, CDR1 SGHTA and CDR2 FQGTGA. This CDR3 has 15 amino acids. The V and J ends lost 5 bases and 1 base, in that order; junction bases with no gene match: 6.

Only a few counts were recorded for this clone. CDR3 residues: CAWNQQGANTEAFF. CDR3 sequence (DNA): TGTGCCTGGAATCAACAGGGCGCGAACACTGAAGCTTTCTTT. V gene TRBV30 combines with J gene TRBJ1-1; TRBD1 is a possible D gene (6 bases). This CDR3 has 14 amino acids. Germline CDR1 reads GTSNPN; CDR2 reads SVGIG (reference sequence). Trimming took 4 bases from V and 1 from J, leaving 13 bases between them. The whole variable domain, filled in from reference TRBV30 and TRBJ1-1, reads SQTIHQWPATLVQPVGSPLSLECTVEGTSNPNLYWYRQAAGRGLQLLFYSVGIGQISSEVPQNLSASRPQDRQFILSSKKLLLSDSGFYLCAWNQQGANTEAFFGQGTRLTVV.

The V and J genes are TRBV19 and TRBJ1-1; D gene unclear. This CDR3 spans 14 amino acids. Trimming took 3 bases from V and 1 from J, leaving 9 bases between them. Germline V gene data show CDR1 as LNHDA and CDR2 as SQIVND (reference sequence). The CDR3 DNA reads TGTGCCAGTAGTATGGGAGAGTGGAACACTGAAGCTTTCTTT. Protein product: CASSMGEWNTEAFF.

The chain links TRBV6-6 to TRBJ2-7, with 7 bases identical to TRBD2. This CDR3 contains 13 residues. The V gene's germline CDR1 is MNHNY and CDR2 SVGAGI (reference sequence). With V trimmed by 5 bases and J by 3 bases, 4 bases remained unmatched. CDR3 in DNA: TGTGCCAGCAGTGGGGACTACTACTACGAGCAGTACTTC. It is translated as CASSGDYYYEQYF.

This clone was observed a few times. This rearrangement joins TRBV28 to TRBJ2-5, with a tentative D call TRBD2 (5 bases). The CDR3 is 17 amino acids. Trimming took 6 bases from V and 2 from J, leaving 22 bases between them. In germline, CDR1 is MDHEN, CDR2 SYDVKM. This CDR3 is CASSRGFLEMGQETQYF. The CDR3 DNA is TGTGCCAGCAGCCGCGGGTTCCTAGAGATGGGGCAAGAGACCCAGTACTTC.

The gene calls are TRBV2 and TRBJ1-5; maybe TRBD1 (5 bases). The germline V and J ends were trimmed by 6 bases and 2 bases, with 14 bases remaining between them. The germline CDR1 and CDR2 sequences are SNHLY and FYNNEI. The CDR3 covers 15 residues. CDR3 in DNA: TGTGCCAGCAGGGTAGGGGTATCTGGCAATCAGCCCCAGCATTTT. Its protein is CASRVGVSGNQPQHF.

The J gene is TRBJ2-7, the V gene TRBV6-6; TRBD2 might be the D (5 bases). V lost 6 bases, J lost 0 bases, and 15 bases lay in between. The CDR3 length is 15 residues. Germline-derived CDR1 and CDR2 are MNHNY and SVGAGI (reference sequence). CDR3 region: CASSKGLSSSYEQYF. In nucleotides, the CDR3 is TGTGCCAGCAGCAAAGGACTTTCGAGCTCCTACGAGCAGTACTTC.

V gene TRBV15 combines with J gene TRBJ2-3; D is possibly TRBD2 (5 bases). The CDR3 length is 17 residues. CDR1 LNHNV and CDR2 YYDKDF come from the germline V gene (reference sequence). Trimming removed 0 bases at V and 1 base at J, with 14 bases between. CDR3 protein: CATSRDLMFGGTDTQYF. CDR3 sequence (DNA): TGTGCCACCAGCAGAGATTTGATGTTCGGGGGCACAGATACGCAGTATTTT.